These T cell receptor beta chains were read from a single sample in a study of human T cells and chemical hapten exposure. TCRdb ran MiXCR on the RACE reads and lists one entry per CDR3 protein. The sample consists of under 200,000 distinct CDR3 sequences, approximately 30% of them appearing once. This sample comprised whole blood, obtained in connection with sensitization to the hapten diphenylcyclopropenone (DPC). The receptor source for this set is a woman younger than 35 with alopecia areata. Some clones in this sample may be carry-over from other donors' samples. CDR3s include the opening cysteine and the closing phenylalanine or tryptophan.

CDR3 protein,V gene,J gene
CAISSGTDYGYTF,TRBV6-2/TRBV6-3,TRBJ1-2
CASSLGTGLSEQYF,TRBV27,TRBJ2-7
CSARGTAEKGEQYF,TRBV20-1,TRBJ2-7
CASSLFLRRDTQYF,TRBV5-5,TRBJ2-3
CASSLGTAGGTQYF,TRBV7-3,TRBJ2-5
CASTISGKDEQYF,TRBV6-2/TRBV6-3,TRBJ2-7
CATSDFRYGYTF,TRBV24-1,TRBJ1-2
CSAGGAPQPQHF,TRBV20-1,TRBJ1-5
CASQGGYNEQFF,TRBV27,TRBJ2-1
CASSSRGGSNQPQHF,TRBV12-3/TRBV12-4,TRBJ1-5
CACTGTRQETQYF,TRBV2,TRBJ2-5
CASSLSPNTGELFF,TRBV7-9,TRBJ2-2
CSARSLGGGTYEQYF,TRBV20-1,TRBJ2-7
CSARDPYPQETQYF,TRBV20-1,TRBJ2-5
CASSLGGGDGYTF,TRBV7-8,TRBJ1-2
CASSLTRQGTDTQYF,TRBV7-2,TRBJ2-3
CASSASPGTRQRKTQYF,TRBV27,TRBJ2-5
CASSWDETNYGYTF,TRBV11-2,TRBJ1-2
CASSQTAAYEQYF,TRBV5-6,TRBJ2-7
CSVKGSGTGKTQYF,TRBV29-1,TRBJ2-5